The table lists the clone carrying this T cell receptor beta chain with many counts. The J segment lost 6 bases and the V segment lost 5 bases, leaving 10 bases of the junction unmatched. Germline loops: CDR1 SGHNT, CDR2 YENEEA. This CDR3 is built from 15 residues. TCRbeta library preparation incorporated unique molecular identifiers. TCRdb analysed the PCR reads with MiXCR anew, one entry per CDR3 protein. The data hold 140,000 or so distinct CDR3 sequences, with about 8.8% observed a single time. These data are taken from a study of T-cell reconstitution after alpha-beta-depleted transplantation in children.

The chain uses TRBV11-3 and TRBJ2-3; TRBD2 matches 8 bases. The receptor was derived from a female patient between 2 and 15 years old who had a stem cell transplant for congenital amegakaryocytic thrombocytopenia, so the T cells may come from the graft donor. The sequencing used PBMCs, mostly from graft donor cells, collected 180 days after TCRalphabeta/CD19-depleted stem cell transplant. The DNA of the CDR3 is TGTGCCAGCAGCCTACAAGCGGGAGCCGTTGATACGCAGTATTTT. It specifies CASSLQAGAVDTQYF.